The rows below give T cell receptor beta chains drawn from one sample of a study of blood T cell repertoires in COVID-19. Generated by immunoSEQ multiplex PCR, the TCRdb table keeps only in-frame clones and is missing some. This table holds about 210,000 clones, 70% to 90% found once. The material sequenced was peripheral blood. These receptors were collected from a man in his forties or fifties with acute or convalescent COVID-19. Each CDR3 is given without its conserved first and last residue.

v_call | cdr3_aa
TRBV6-4 | ASSDSATGGETQY
TRBV19 | ASSFREREQF
TRBV18 | ASSPRGTSYNEQF
TRBV21-1 | ASSTGTSRQTQY
TRBV3-1/TRBV3-2 | ASVGVGQGNTGELF
TRBV30 | AWTRRQGPNEKLF
TRBV4-3 | ASSQADMGGAYNEQF
TRBV25-1 | ASSEMGTDTQY
TRBV28 | ASSLGGSDGNTIY
TRBV5-1 | ASSLGWTGTDTQY
TRBV4-2 | ASSQDSQGYTGELF
TRBV14 | ASSHSGRHYNEQF
TRBV4-1 | ASQGTDTQY
TRBV4-3 | ASSQDVDRGYT
TRBV20-1 | SAVRVSEQY
TRBV18 | ASSPPAGVTGELF
TRBV6-2/TRBV6-3 | ASSPVASGMYQETQY
TRBV2 | ARGVGQHMNTEAF
TRBV5-1 | ASSLGLAANEQF
TRBV5-1 | ASSTRDKTYEQY
TRBV29-1 | SVDWTGQETQY
TRBV24-1 | ATSDLMEPDTQY
TRBV9 | ASSSQTSGGTDTQY
TRBV5-1 | ASRHYRDSNTEAF
TRBV7-9 | ASSLRTADTQY
TRBV3-1/TRBV3-2 | ASSQVSGGETQY
TRBV28 | ASSLRGRGNQPQH
TRBV6-6 | ASSYSVAHEQF
TRBV30 | AWSVPGSDSPLH
TRBV28 | ASSLGTSGSTDTQY
TRBV27 | ASSLLGLAYEQY
TRBV10-2 | ASSETAVEAGNTIY
TRBV18 | ASSRDSDRGLLLDYGYT
TRBV27 | ASSFSRLYGYT
TRBV27 | ASRRDSSYEQY
TRBV30 | AWSVYGNQPQH
TRBV2 | ASRRTGNYGYT
TRBV4-2 | ASSQGREGTDTQY
TRBV30 | AWSRGTNEKLF
TRBV4-2 | ASSQGTSGGLTDTQY
TRBV19 | ASSIGGGRGRPGNTIY
TRBV6-6 | ASSFQGNQPQH
TRBV2 | ASSPRGRGWYEQY
TRBV3-1/TRBV3-2 | ASTRGAGGRKNIQY
TRBV28 | ASSTPPGGYGYT
TRBV7-7 | ASSLNSNTEAF
TRBV7-3 | ASSSSRAVNTEAF
TRBV7-9 | ASSLRGLLSGNTIY
TRBV5-1 | ASSFYRLAVPSRD
TRBV14 | ASSLSRGETQY
TRBV18 | ASSPGEGDQPQH
TRBV5-4 | ASSPGLAGGLSSYEQY
TRBV6-4 | ASSDSNRGDTQY
TRBV27 | ASSLWAGGRTEAF
TRBV9 | ASSSQGREDTQY